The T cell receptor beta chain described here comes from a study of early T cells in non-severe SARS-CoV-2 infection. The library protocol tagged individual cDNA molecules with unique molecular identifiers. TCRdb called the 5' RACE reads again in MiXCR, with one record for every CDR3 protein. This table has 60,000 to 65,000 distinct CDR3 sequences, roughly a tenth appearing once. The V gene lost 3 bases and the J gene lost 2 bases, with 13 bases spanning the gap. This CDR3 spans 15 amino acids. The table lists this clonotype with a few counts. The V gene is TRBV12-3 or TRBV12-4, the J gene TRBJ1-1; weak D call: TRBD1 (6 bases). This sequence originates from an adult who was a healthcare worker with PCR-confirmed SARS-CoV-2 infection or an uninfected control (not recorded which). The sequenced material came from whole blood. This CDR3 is CASSFSGRGNTEAFF. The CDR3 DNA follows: TGTGCCAGCAGTTTCTCCGGCAGGGGCAACACTGAAGCTTTCTTT.